This TCR beta chain was retrieved from a study of post-analysis software for immune sequencing data. Study-wide context: Recorded disease courses covered relapsing-remitting, secondary progressive and progressive-relapsing multiple sclerosis. Some patients had no subtype annotation.

Points on this clonotype: Its antigen is not identified.

Unique molecular identifiers were built into the TCR beta cDNA libraries. Each CDR3 protein is one row after TCRdb ran MiXCR on the PCR reads. The table has roughly 700,000 distinct CDR3 sequences, 25% to 30% seen once. Study observations and caveats: F measure showed strong co-clustering of same-batch samples.

The receptor comes from a girl aged 10 to 17 with multiple sclerosis. The sequencing sample was made of blood.

The CDR3 spells CASSFWGGGQNEQFF. DNA for the CDR3: TGTGCCAGCAGCTTCTGGGGGGGCGGTCAGAATGAGCAGTTCTTC. The V gene is TRBV7-2, the J gene TRBJ2-1, with D perhaps matching TRBD2 (7 bases). Germline-derived CDR1 and CDR2 are SGHTA and FQGNSA. V was clipped by 3 bases and J by 7 bases, with 16 bases between them. CDR3 length: 15 residues.